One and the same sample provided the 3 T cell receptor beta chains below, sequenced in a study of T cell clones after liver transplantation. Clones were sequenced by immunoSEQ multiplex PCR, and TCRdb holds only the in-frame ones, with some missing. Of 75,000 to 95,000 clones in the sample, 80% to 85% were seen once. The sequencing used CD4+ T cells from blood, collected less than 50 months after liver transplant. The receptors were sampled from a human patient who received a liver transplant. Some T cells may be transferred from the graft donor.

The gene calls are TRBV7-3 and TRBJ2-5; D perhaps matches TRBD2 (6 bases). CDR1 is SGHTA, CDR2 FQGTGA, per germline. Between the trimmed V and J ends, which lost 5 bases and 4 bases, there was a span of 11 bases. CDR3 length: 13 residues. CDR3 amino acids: CASSRGGAETQYF. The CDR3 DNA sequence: TGTGCCAGCAGCCGGGGCGGGGCAGAGACCCAGTACTTC.

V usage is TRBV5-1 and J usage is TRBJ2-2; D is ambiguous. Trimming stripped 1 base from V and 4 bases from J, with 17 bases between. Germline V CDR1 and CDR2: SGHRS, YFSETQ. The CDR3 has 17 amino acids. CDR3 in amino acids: CASSLRGLQSSTGELFF. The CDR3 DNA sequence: TGCGCCAGCAGCTTGAGAGGCCTCCAGTCCTCCACCGGGGAGCTGTTTTTT.

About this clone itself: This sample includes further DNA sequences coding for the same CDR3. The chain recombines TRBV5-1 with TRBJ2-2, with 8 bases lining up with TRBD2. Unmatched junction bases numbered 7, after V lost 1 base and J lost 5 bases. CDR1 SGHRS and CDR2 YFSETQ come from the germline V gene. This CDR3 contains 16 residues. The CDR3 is CASSLIAGGGTGELFF. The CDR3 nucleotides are TGCGCCAGCAGCTTGATCGCCGGCGGGGGGACCGGGGAGCTGTTTTTT.